A selection of T cell receptor beta chains follows, all from one sample in a study of T cells after posttransplantation cyclophosphamide. Measured with immunoSEQ multiplex PCR; TCRdb has only the in-frame clones, and not every one. The record shows over 30,000 clones for this sample, with no singletons present. Sequencing used PBMCs. These receptors came from a woman in her fifties or sixties in good health and a related stem cell transplant donor. Each CDR3 is given without its conserved first and last residue. Fields, in order: V gene, J gene, CDR3 protein.

v_gene: TRBV27; j_gene: TRBJ1-2; CDR3aa: ASSSTGDRVYGYT
v_gene: TRBV18; j_gene: TRBJ2-4; CDR3aa: ASSPLSRPLGGNIQY
v_gene: TRBV2; j_gene: TRBJ2-1; CDR3aa: ASRRELAGGSEQF
v_gene: TRBV21-1; j_gene: TRBJ2-2; CDR3aa: ASSPNRDRVDTGELF
v_gene: TRBV6-5; j_gene: TRBJ1-5; CDR3aa: ASSLGTGTNQPQH
v_gene: TRBV5-1; j_gene: TRBJ2-4; CDR3aa: ASGDPGQENIQY
v_gene: TRBV6-4; j_gene: TRBJ2-5; CDR3aa: ASTVYQETQY
v_gene: TRBV30; j_gene: TRBJ1-5; CDR3aa: AWSVTGKQPQH
v_gene: TRBV7-3; j_gene: TRBJ1-5; CDR3aa: ASSPTGQGNQPQH
v_gene: TRBV29-1; j_gene: TRBJ2-7; CDR3aa: SAIPVGGPVTSYEQY
v_gene: TRBV30; j_gene: TRBJ1-1; CDR3aa: AWAGFGQGGYRGAF
v_gene: TRBV29-1; j_gene: TRBJ2-5; CDR3aa: SVIHGQETQY
v_gene: TRBV7-2; j_gene: TRBJ1-1; CDR3aa: ASSPTPPGGRNMNTEAF
v_gene: TRBV7-8; j_gene: TRBJ2-3; CDR3aa: ASSGLAGRRTQY
v_gene: TRBV6-5; j_gene: TRBJ2-7; CDR3aa: ASSYGQRGRYEQY
v_gene: TRBV15; j_gene: TRBJ1-5; CDR3aa: ATGVGEGSNQPQH
v_gene: TRBV19; j_gene: TRBJ1-5; CDR3aa: ASMGTVGQPQH
v_gene: TRBV6-5; j_gene: TRBJ1-5; CDR3aa: ASSPREHQPQH
v_gene: TRBV7-9; j_gene: TRBJ2-7; CDR3aa: ASSFIPRAGAYEQY
v_gene: TRBV7-2; j_gene: TRBJ1-6; CDR3aa: ASSLEGRLSSYNSPLH
v_gene: TRBV2; j_gene: TRBJ1-5; CDR3aa: ASSATGQGRGQPQH
v_gene: TRBV7-9; j_gene: TRBJ2-3; CDR3aa: ASSPGALGDTQY
v_gene: TRBV2; j_gene: TRBJ2-7; CDR3aa: ASSVGQGSEQY
v_gene: TRBV2; j_gene: TRBJ2-2; CDR3aa: ASSKTDTNTGELF
v_gene: TRBV10-3; j_gene: TRBJ2-7; CDR3aa: AISESSGEQY
v_gene: TRBV18; j_gene: TRBJ2-5; CDR3aa: ASSPRDSQETQY
v_gene: TRBV18; j_gene: TRBJ2-2; CDR3aa: ASSQRQGNTGELF
v_gene: TRBV11-1; j_gene: TRBJ1-1; CDR3aa: ASSRVRATEAF
v_gene: TRBV7-9; j_gene: TRBJ1-6; CDR3aa: ASSLRDRGNSPLH
v_gene: TRBV18; j_gene: TRBJ2-1; CDR3aa: ASSERDEQF
v_gene: TRBV7-3; j_gene: TRBJ2-5; CDR3aa: ASSLTGGLEETQY
v_gene: TRBV2; j_gene: TRBJ2-7; CDR3aa: ASSRPFMEQY
v_gene: TRBV23-1; j_gene: TRBJ1-2; CDR3aa: ASSGQAEDYGYT
v_gene: TRBV19; j_gene: TRBJ2-3; CDR3aa: ASRKAGRYTDTQY
v_gene: TRBV4-2; j_gene: TRBJ2-5; CDR3aa: ASSSPPSGKETQY
v_gene: TRBV30; j_gene: TRBJ1-2; CDR3aa: AWSQGGAGYT
v_gene: TRBV5-8; j_gene: TRBJ2-1; CDR3aa: ASSRPGNPYNEQF
v_gene: TRBV5-1; j_gene: TRBJ1-6; CDR3aa: ASSLARTGGDNSPLH
v_gene: TRBV5-1; j_gene: TRBJ2-7; CDR3aa: ASSNPGLAGGRQY
v_gene: TRBV28; j_gene: TRBJ2-7; CDR3aa: ASSLTLAGAGEQY
v_gene: TRBV6-5; j_gene: TRBJ1-2; CDR3aa: ASSSTDGGYT
v_gene: TRBV27; j_gene: TRBJ1-4; CDR3aa: ASRQGQTNEKLF
v_gene: TRBV19; j_gene: TRBJ2-5; CDR3aa: ASSFTHGETQY
v_gene: TRBV6-6; j_gene: TRBJ2-3; CDR3aa: ASTDRGAPTDTQY
v_gene: TRBV19; j_gene: TRBJ1-2; CDR3aa: ASKDHEGYGYT
v_gene: TRBV7-2; j_gene: TRBJ1-6; CDR3aa: ASSPQGDSPLH
v_gene: TRBV5-1; j_gene: TRBJ1-3; CDR3aa: ASSLNGEVFFGSGNTIY
v_gene: TRBV18; j_gene: TRBJ1-2; CDR3aa: ASSPPRNRGNYGYT
v_gene: TRBV29-1; j_gene: TRBJ1-2; CDR3aa: SVEGPTLGGNYGYT
v_gene: TRBV7-9; j_gene: TRBJ1-4; CDR3aa: ASSEQGAANEKLF
v_gene: TRBV6-4; j_gene: TRBJ2-3; CDR3aa: ARGQGRTDTQY
v_gene: TRBV7-3; j_gene: TRBJ2-2; CDR3aa: ASSKSAIQGKSGELF
v_gene: TRBV18; j_gene: TRBJ2-5; CDR3aa: ASSPPYRTETQY
v_gene: TRBV18; j_gene: TRBJ2-7; CDR3aa: ASSPQGTATYEQY
v_gene: TRBV14; j_gene: TRBJ2-7; CDR3aa: ASSYSRDRGSRGSYEQY
v_gene: TRBV28; j_gene: TRBJ2-1; CDR3aa: ASRTQAGGYNEQF
v_gene: TRBV21-1; j_gene: TRBJ1-5; CDR3aa: ASSKKGTAFVSNQPQH
v_gene: TRBV5-8; j_gene: TRBJ2-2; CDR3aa: ASSLGSRLGELF
v_gene: TRBV25-1; j_gene: TRBJ1-4; CDR3aa: ASSHFGTGDNEKLF